The 17 T cell receptor beta chains below all came from one sample that was sequenced in a study of blood T cell repertoires in COVID-19. Produced via immunoSEQ multiplex PCR; TCRdb's table is partial and in-frame only. In the table there are 150,000 to 200,000 clones, 80% to 90% of which are singletons. Sequences were obtained from peripheral blood. The receptor source for this set is a woman in her forties or fifties with acute or convalescent COVID-19.

This sequence joins TRBV10-2 and TRBJ1-2, with 11 bases that match TRBD1. The CDR3 has 15 residues. Looked up from germline, CDR1 is WSHSY and CDR2 is SAAADI. Germline trimming cut 0 bases from V and 4 bases from J; bases unmatched to any gene: 1. CDR3 amino acids: CASSESDRGPYGYTF. The DNA for the CDR3 is TGCGCCAGCAGTGAGTCGGACAGGGGGCCCTATGGCTACACCTTC.

The V call is TRBV3-1 (or the pseudogene TRBV3-2), the J call TRBJ2-7; the D gene is possibly TRBD2 (6 bases). V was clipped by 2 bases and J by 2 bases, with 16 bases between them. Germline CDR1 and CDR2: LGHDT and YNNKEL (reference sequence). The CDR3 loop spans 16 amino acids. The DNA for the CDR3 is TGTGCCAGCAGCCAACTGGGAGGAACCCAAGCCTACGAGCAGTACTTC. It encodes CASSQLGGTQAYEQYF.

The chain has TRBV18 and TRBJ2-4; 8 bases align to TRBD2. There are 17 residues in the CDR3. The germline gives CDR1 KGHSH, CDR2 LQKENI. The J segment lost 4 bases and the V segment lost 2 bases, leaving 10 bases of the junction unmatched. The CDR3 DNA reads as TGTGCCAGCTCACCATCTAGCAGCGGGAGATGGAAAAACATTCAGTACTTC. Translating gives CASSPSSSGRWKNIQYF.

This chain links TRBV7-9 with TRBJ2-5; TRBD2 agrees at 8 bases. Germline CDR1 reads SEHNR; CDR2 reads FQNEAQ (reference sequence). The CDR3 totals 15 residues. J lost 4 bases, V lost 5 bases, and 9 bases had no gene match. CDR3 nucleotides: TGTGCCAGCAGCACTCCGGGACTAGTCCGAGAGACCCAGTACTTC. Translated: CASSTPGLVRETQYF.

V gene TRBV6-5 combines with J gene TRBJ2-7, with D possibly being TRBD2 (7 bases). The CDR3 has 14 amino acids. Looked up from germline, CDR1 is MNHEY and CDR2 is SVGAGI. The V and J ends lost 4 bases and 3 bases respectively, with 13 bases between them. DNA for the CDR3: TGTGCCAGCAGTTCGGCGGGGGCCGTCTACGAGCAGTACTTC. Translating gives CASSSAGAVYEQYF.

The chain has TRBV6-6 and TRBJ1-3; no reliable D call. Germline loops: CDR1 MNHNY, CDR2 SVGAGI (reference sequence). CDR3 length: 17 amino acids. V lost 5 bases to trimming and J lost 4 bases, with 21 bases between them. Here the CDR3 DNA reads TGTGCCAGCAGTCGCCGGGAACCGGGGAAAGTCGGAAACACCATATATTTT. Amino acids: CASSRREPGKVGNTIYF.

This chain joins TRBV7-2 and TRBJ1-3; D gene uncertain. CDR1 is SGHTA and CDR2 is FQGNSA in the germline V gene. Between the trimmed V and J ends, which lost 1 base and 4 bases, there was a span of 17 bases. The length of the CDR3 is 17 residues. CDR3 nucleotides: TGTGCCAGCAGCTTAGTAAGCCCCTCGGAGAGGGGAAACACCATATATTTT. Translating it yields CASSLVSPSERGNTIYF.

The genes are TRBV29-1 and TRBJ1-2; D possibly corresponds to TRBD1 (5 bases). CDR1 and CDR2 (germline): SQVTM, ANQGSEA. V lost 3 bases, J lost 5 bases, and 10 bases lay in between. The CDR3 is made up of 12 amino acids. CDR3 DNA: TGCAGCGTTGACGGGACTGCATATGGCTACACCTTC. Encoded protein: CSVDGTAYGYTF.

The CDR3 region is CASQTGTHTGELFF. In nucleotides, the CDR3 is TGTGCCAGCCAAACCGGGACTCACACCGGGGAGCTGTTTTTT. The rearrangement links TRBV7-2 to TRBJ2-2; tentative D call: TRBD2 (6 bases). This CDR3 is built from 14 residues. CDR1 is SGHTA and CDR2 is FQGNSA in the germline V gene. Trimming removed 8 bases from V and 3 bases from J, with 13 bases in between.

This clone occurred once. The chain uses TRBV5-5 and TRBJ1-5; D is possibly TRBD1 (5 bases). The V and J ends lost 2 bases and 3 bases respectively, with 12 bases between them. CDR3 length: 15 residues. Germline CDR1 and CDR2: SGHKS and YYEKEE (reference sequence). CDR3 in DNA: TGTGCCAGCAGCTTAACAGGTTTTCTCAATCAGCCCCAGCATTTT. As protein: CASSLTGFLNQPQHF.

This chain connects TRBV12-3 or TRBV12-4 to TRBJ2-7; possibly TRBD1 for D (5 bases). V was pared by 8 bases and J by 7 bases, with 18 bases between. The CDR3 sequence is 13 residues long. The CDR3 is CASSPTSPGEQYF. The CDR3 nucleotides are TGTGCCAGCTCCCCGACATCCCCAGGGGAGCAGTACTTC.

This clone was found a few times. This chain uses TRBV7-2 with TRBJ1-1, with unresolved D. CDR1 and CDR2 (germline): SGHTA, FQGNSA. V lost 4 bases and J 0 bases, leaving 9 bases between the germline ends. CDR3 length: 14 amino acids. The CDR3, as DNA: TGTGCCAGCAGCTGGAGAAAGATGAACACTGAAGCTTTCTTT. It yields the protein CASSWRKMNTEAFF.

This clone was observed a handful of times. This chain joins TRBV19 and TRBJ1-3; D perhaps matches TRBD1 (6 bases). The germline V gene has CDR1 LNHDA and CDR2 SQIVND (reference sequence). The CDR3 has 16 residues. V was clipped by 6 bases and J by 1 base, with 16 bases between them. CDR3: CASRGGGRRSGNTIYF. In DNA form, the CDR3 reads TGTGCCAGTAGGGGCGGGGGCAGGAGATCTGGAAACACCATATATTTT.

The gene calls are TRBV4-3 and TRBJ2-7; D ambiguous. The V end was cut by 0 bases, the J end by 2 bases, with 11 bases between. Looked up from germline, CDR1 is LGHNA and CDR2 is YSLEER. The CDR3 is made up of 15 amino acids. CDR3 sequence: CASSQELTRPYEQYF. The CDR3 bases are TGCGCCAGCAGCCAAGAGCTAACCCGTCCCTACGAGCAGTACTTC.

The chain uses TRBV4-1 and TRBJ2-7, with 11 bases identical to TRBD2. Trimming at V came to 4 bases and at J to 5 bases, leaving 7 bases not matched to a gene. There are 15 residues in the CDR3. Germline CDR1 is MGHRA and CDR2 is YSYEKL. CDR3: CASSRLAGGIHEQYF. CDR3 in DNA: TGCGCCAGCAGCCGATTAGCGGGAGGGATCCACGAGCAGTACTTC.

DNA for the CDR3: TGTGCCACCAGTGATGCTACAGGGAGCTCCTACAATGAGCAGTTCTTC. It codes for CATSDATGSSYNEQFF. The chain joins TRBV24-1 to TRBJ2-1; D possibly corresponds to TRBD1 (6 bases). This CDR3 is 16 amino acids long. Trimming shortened V by 3 bases and J by 0 bases, and 11 bases separated the two germline ends. Germline lookup yields CDR1 KGHDR and CDR2 SFDVKD.

The chain carries TRBV7-6 and TRBJ2-7; 8 bases match TRBD1. The J segment lost 1 base and the V segment lost 4 bases, leaving 6 bases of the junction unmatched. Germline V gene sequence: CDR1 SGHVS, CDR2 FNYEAQ. This CDR3 is built from 15 residues. CDR3 sequence reads: CASSSHRGASYEQYF. For the CDR3, the DNA is TGTGCCAGCAGCTCCCACAGGGGGGCGTCCTACGAGCAGTACTTC. Full variable domain (remainder filled in from reference TRBV7-6 and TRBJ2-7): GAGVSQSPRYKVTKRGQDVALRCDPISGHVSLYWYRQALGQGPEFLTYFNYEAQQDKSGLPNDRFSAERPEGSISTLTIQRTEQRDSAMYRCASSSHRGASYEQYFGPGTRLTVT.